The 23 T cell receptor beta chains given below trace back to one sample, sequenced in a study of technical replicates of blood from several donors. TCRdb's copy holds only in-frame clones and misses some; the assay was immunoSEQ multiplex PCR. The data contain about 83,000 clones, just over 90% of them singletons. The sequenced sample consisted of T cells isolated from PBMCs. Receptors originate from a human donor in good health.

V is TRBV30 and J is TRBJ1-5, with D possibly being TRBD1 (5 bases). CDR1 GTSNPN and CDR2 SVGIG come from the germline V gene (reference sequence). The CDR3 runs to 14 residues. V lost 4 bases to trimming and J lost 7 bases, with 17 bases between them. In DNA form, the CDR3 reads TGTGCCTGGACGGCCCTCCGGGGGACCCAGCCCCAGCATTTT. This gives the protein CAWTALRGTQPQHF.

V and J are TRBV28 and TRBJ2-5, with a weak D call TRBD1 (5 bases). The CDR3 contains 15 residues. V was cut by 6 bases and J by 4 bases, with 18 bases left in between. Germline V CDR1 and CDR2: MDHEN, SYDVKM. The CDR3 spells CASSPGLTLRETQYF. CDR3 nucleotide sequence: TGTGCCAGCAGCCCAGGGCTCACCTTACGAGAGACCCAGTACTTC.

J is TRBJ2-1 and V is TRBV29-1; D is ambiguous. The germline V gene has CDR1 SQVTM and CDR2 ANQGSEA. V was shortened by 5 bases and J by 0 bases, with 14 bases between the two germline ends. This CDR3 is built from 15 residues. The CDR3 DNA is TGCAGCGTTTCTTTGGAGACCGTCTCCTACAATGAGCAGTTCTTC. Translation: CSVSLETVSYNEQFF.

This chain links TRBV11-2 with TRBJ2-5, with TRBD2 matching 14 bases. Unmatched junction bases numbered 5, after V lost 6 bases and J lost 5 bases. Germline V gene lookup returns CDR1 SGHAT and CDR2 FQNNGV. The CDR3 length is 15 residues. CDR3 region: CASRQGTSGGETQYF. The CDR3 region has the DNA TGTGCCAGCAGACAAGGGACTAGCGGGGGTGAGACCCAGTACTTC.

The chain's CDR3 is CASSPPGLRRPTDTQYF. CDR3 coding DNA: TGTGCCAGCTCCCCCCCGGGACTGCGACGTCCCACAGATACGCAGTATTTT. The rearrangement uses TRBV18 and TRBJ2-3; D might be TRBD2 (6 bases). CDR3 length: 17 amino acids. The germline gives CDR1 KGHSH, CDR2 LQKENI. Trimming took 6 bases from V and 2 from J, leaving 21 bases between them.

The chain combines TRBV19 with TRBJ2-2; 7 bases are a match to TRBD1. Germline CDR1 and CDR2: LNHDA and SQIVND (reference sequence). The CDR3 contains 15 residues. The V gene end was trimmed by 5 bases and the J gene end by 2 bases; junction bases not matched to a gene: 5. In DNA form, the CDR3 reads TGTGCCAGTAGTCTGGGGGACAGAAACACCGGGGAGCTGTTTTTT. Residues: CASSLGDRNTGELFF. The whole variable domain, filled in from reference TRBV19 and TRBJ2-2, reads DGGITQSPKYLFRKEGQNVTLSCEQNLNHDAMYWYRQDPGQGLRLIYYSQIVNDFQKGDIAEGYSVSREKKESFPLTVTSAQKNPTAFYLCASSLGDRNTGELFFGEGSRLTVL.

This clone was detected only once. As DNA, the CDR3 is TGTGCCGGCGGCAGGGACTATGGCTACACCTTC. Translated, it gives CAGGRDYGYTF. The gene calls are TRBV2 and TRBJ1-2; D is perhaps TRBD1 (5 bases). Germline V gene sequence: CDR1 SNHLY, CDR2 FYNNEI. The CDR3 runs 11 residues. V was shortened by 11 bases and J by 3 bases, with 10 bases between the two germline ends.

The CDR3 loop is CASRYRGAGEQYF. The CDR3 nucleotides read TGTGCCAGCAGATACAGGGGGGCGGGAGAGCAGTACTTC. J is TRBJ2-7 and V is TRBV5-6, with 8 positions matching TRBD1. V trimming: 5 bases; J trimming: 7 bases; junction bases outside the gene matches: 8. Looked up from germline, CDR1 is SGHDT and CDR2 is YYEEEE. CDR3 size: 13 residues.

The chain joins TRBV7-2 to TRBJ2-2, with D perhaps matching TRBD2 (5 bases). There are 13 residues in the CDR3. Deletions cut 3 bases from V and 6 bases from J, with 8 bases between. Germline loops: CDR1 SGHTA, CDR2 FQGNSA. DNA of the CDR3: TGTGCCAGCAGCTTTCAGGAGGCCGGGGAGCTGTTTTTT. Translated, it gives CASSFQEAGELFF.

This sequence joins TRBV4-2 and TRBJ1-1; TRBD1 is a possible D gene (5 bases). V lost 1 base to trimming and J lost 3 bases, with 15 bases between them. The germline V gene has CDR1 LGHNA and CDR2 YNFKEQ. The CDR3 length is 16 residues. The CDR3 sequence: CASSQVIESRDTEAFF. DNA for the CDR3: TGTGCCAGCAGCCAAGTCATTGAGAGCAGGGACACTGAAGCTTTCTTT.

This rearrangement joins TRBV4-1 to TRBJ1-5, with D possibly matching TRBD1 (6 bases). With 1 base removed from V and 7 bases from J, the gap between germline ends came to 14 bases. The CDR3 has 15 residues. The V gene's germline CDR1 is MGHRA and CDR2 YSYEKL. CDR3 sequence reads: CASSQAGVEGQPQHF. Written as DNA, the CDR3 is TGCGCCAGCAGCCAAGCAGGGGTAGAGGGACAGCCCCAGCATTTT.

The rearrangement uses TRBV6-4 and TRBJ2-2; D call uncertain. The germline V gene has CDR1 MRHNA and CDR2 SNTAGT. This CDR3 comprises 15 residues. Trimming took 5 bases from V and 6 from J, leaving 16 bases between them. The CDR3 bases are TGTGCCAGCAGTTCACAACCCGGGTCCGCCGGGGAGCTGTTTTTT. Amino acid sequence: CASSSQPGSAGELFF.

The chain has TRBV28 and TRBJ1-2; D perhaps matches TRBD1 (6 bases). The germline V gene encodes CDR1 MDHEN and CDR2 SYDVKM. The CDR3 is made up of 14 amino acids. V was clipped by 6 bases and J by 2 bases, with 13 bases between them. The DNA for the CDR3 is TGTGCCAGCAGCTCAACTCAGGGGAACTATGGCTACACCTTC. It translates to CASSSTQGNYGYTF.

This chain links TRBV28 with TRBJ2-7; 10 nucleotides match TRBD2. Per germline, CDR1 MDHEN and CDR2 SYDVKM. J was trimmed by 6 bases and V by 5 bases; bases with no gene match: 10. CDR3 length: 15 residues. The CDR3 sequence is CASSESLAGVPEQYF. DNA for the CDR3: TGTGCCAGCAGTGAGTCCCTAGCGGGAGTTCCCGAGCAGTACTTC.

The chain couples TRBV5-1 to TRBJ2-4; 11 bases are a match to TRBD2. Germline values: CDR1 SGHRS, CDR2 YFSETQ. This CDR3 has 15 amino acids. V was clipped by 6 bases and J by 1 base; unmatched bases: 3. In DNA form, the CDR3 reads TGCGCCAGCAAGCTAGCGGGAGGTGCCAAAAACATTCAGTACTTC. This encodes CASKLAGGAKNIQYF.

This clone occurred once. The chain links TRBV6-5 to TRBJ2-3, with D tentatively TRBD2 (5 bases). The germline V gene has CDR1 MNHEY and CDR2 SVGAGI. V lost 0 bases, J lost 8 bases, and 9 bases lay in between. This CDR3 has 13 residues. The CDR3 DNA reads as TGTGCCAGCAGTTACTCGAGGGTGGGTACGCAGTATTTT. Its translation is CASSYSRVGTQYF.

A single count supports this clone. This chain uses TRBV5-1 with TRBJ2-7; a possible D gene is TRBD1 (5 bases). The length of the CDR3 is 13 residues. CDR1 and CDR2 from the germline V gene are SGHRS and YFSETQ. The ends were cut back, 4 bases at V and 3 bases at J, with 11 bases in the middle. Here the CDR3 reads CASSAYDSYEQYF. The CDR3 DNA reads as TGCGCCAGCAGCGCTTATGACAGCTACGAGCAGTACTTC.

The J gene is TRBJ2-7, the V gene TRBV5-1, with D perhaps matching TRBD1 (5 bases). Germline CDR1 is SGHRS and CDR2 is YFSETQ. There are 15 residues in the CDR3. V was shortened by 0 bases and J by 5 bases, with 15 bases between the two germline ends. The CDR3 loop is CASSLVGQGDHEQYF. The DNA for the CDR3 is TGCGCCAGCAGCTTGGTTGGGCAGGGCGACCACGAGCAGTACTTC.

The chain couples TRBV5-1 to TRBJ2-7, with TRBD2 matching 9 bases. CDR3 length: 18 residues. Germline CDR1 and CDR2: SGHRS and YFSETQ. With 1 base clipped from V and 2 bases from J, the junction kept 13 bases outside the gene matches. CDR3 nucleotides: TGCGCCAGCAGCTTGCGGGGACTAGCTAGCGTCGCGGCCTACGAGCAGTACTTC. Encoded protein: CASSLRGLASVAAYEQYF.

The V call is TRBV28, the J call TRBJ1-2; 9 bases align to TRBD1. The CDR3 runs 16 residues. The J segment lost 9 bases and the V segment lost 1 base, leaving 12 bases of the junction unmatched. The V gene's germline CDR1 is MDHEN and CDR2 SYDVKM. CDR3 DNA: TGTGCCAGCAGTTTATACAACAGGGGGCGCGCACACAGCTACACCTTC. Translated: CASSLYNRGRAHSYTF.

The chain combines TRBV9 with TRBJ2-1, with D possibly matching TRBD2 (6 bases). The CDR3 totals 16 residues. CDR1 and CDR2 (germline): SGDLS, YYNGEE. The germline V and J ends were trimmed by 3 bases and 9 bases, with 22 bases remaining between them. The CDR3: CASSGTTSRLVSEQFF. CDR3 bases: TGTGCCAGCAGCGGGACTACCTCGCGACTAGTCAGTGAGCAGTTCTTC.

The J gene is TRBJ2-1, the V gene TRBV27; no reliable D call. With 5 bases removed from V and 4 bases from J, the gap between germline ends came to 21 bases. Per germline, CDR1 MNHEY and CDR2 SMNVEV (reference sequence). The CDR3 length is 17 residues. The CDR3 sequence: CASSRLTLQARYNEQFF. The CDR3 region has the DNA TGTGCCAGCAGTCGATTAACCCTCCAAGCGAGGTACAATGAGCAGTTCTTC.

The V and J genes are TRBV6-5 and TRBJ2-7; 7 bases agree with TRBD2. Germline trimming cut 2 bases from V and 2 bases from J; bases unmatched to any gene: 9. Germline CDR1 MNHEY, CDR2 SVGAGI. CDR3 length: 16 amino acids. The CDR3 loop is CASSYRSGEQTYEQYF. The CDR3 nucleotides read TGTGCCAGCAGTTACCGGAGCGGGGAGCAAACCTACGAGCAGTACTTC.